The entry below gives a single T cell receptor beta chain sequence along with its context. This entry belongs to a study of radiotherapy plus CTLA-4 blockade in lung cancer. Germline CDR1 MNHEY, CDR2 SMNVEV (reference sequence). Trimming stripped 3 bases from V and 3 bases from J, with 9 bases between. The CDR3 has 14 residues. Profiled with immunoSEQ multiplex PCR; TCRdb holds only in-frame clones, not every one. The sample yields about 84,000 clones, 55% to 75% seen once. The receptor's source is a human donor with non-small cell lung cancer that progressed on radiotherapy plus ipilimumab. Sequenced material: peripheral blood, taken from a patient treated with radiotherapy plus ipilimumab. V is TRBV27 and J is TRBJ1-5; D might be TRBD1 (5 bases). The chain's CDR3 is CASSFSRDNQPQHF. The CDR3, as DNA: TGTGCCAGCAGTTTCAGCAGGGACAATCAGCCCCAGCATTTT.